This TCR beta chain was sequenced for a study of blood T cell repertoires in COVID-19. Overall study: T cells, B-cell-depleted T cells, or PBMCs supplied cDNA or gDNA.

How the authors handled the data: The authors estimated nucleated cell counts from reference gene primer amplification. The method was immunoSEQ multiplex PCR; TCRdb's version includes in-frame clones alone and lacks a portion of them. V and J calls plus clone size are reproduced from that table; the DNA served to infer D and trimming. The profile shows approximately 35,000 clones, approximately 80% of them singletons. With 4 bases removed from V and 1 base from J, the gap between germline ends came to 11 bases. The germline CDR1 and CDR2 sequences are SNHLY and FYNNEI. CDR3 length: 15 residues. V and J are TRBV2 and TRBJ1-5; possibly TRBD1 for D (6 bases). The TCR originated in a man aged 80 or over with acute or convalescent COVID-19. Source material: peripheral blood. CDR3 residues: CASSVLQGSNQPQHF. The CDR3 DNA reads TGTGCCAGCAGTGTGCTTCAGGGGAGCAATCAGCCCCAGCATTTT. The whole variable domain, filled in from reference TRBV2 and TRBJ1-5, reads EPEVTQTPSHQVTQMGQEVILRCVPISNHLYFYWYRQILGQKVEFLVSFYNNEISEKSEIFDDQFSVERPDGSNFTLKIRSTKLEDSAMYFCASSVLQGSNQPQHFGDGTRLSIL.